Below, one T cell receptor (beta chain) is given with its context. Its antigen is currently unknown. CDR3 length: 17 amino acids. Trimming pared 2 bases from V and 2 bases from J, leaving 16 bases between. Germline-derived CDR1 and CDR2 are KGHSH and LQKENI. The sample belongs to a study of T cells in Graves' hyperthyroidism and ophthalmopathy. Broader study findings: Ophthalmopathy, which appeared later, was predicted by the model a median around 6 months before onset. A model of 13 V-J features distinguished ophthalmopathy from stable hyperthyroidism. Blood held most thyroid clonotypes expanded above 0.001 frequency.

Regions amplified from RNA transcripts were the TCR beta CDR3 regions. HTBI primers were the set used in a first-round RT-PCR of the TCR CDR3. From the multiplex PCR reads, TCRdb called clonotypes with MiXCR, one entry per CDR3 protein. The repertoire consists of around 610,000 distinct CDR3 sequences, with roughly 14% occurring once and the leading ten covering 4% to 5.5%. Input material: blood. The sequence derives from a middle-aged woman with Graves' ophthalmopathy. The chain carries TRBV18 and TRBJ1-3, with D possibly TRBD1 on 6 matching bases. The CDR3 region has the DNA TGTGCCAGCTCACCATTTTCGGCAGGGGAGCCTGGAAACACCATATATTTT. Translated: CASSPFSAGEPGNTIYF. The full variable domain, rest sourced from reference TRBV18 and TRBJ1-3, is NAGVMQNPRHLVRRRGQEARLRCSPMKGHSHVYWYRQLPEEGLKFMVYLQKENIIDESGMPKERFSAEFPKEGPSILRIQQVVRGDSAAYFCASSPFSAGEPGNTIYFGEGSWLTVV.